The rows below give T cell receptor beta chains drawn from one sample of a study of immune evolution from preneoplasia to lung adenocarcinoma. The table came from immunoSEQ multiplex PCR; TCRdb's copy has only in-frame clones and leaves some out. The sample contains 20,000 to 25,000 clones, around three quarters of which appear only once. What was sequenced was FFPE invasive lung adenocarcinoma tissue. The receptors originated from a person aged 55 to 75 with lung adenocarcinoma. CDR3s include the opening cysteine and the closing phenylalanine or tryptophan. The D gene is left open where the match is weak. Size is omitted from some rows. Given values are once, few, many or a class for expanded clones.

j_gene: TRBJ2-7
v_gene: TRBV29-1
abundance: NA
len: 12
d_gene: NA
CDR3aa: CSVGGNSYEQYF
CDR3nt: TGCAGCGTAGGTGGGAACTCCTACGAGCAGTACTTC

j_gene: TRBJ2-2
v_gene: TRBV6-5
abundance: NA
len: 15
d_gene: NA
CDR3aa: CASSPEYRAAGELFF
CDR3nt: TGTGCCAGCAGCCCCGAATACAGGGCCGCCGGGGAGCTGTTTTTT

j_gene: TRBJ1-5
v_gene: TRBV10-2
abundance: NA
len: 13
d_gene: NA
CDR3aa: CASSDRSNQPQHF
CDR3nt: TGCGCCAGCAGTGACAGGTCCAATCAGCCCCAGCATTTT

j_gene: TRBJ2-1
v_gene: TRBV5-4
abundance: NA
len: 15
d_gene: TRBD2
CDR3aa: CASSLAPSGPNEQFF
CDR3nt: TGTGCCAGCAGCTTGGCTCCTAGCGGCCCCAATGAGCAGTTCTTC

j_gene: TRBJ1-5
v_gene: TRBV6-6
abundance: NA
len: 15
d_gene: NA
CDR3aa: CASSYSGRSNQPQHF
CDR3nt: TGTGCCAGCAGTTACTCAGGACGGAGCAATCAGCCCCAGCATTTT

j_gene: TRBJ2-2
v_gene: TRBV9
abundance: few
len: 13
d_gene: TRBD2
CDR3aa: CASSGLAAGELFF
CDR3nt: TGTGCCAGCAGCGGACTAGCGGCCGGGGAGCTGTTTTTT

j_gene: TRBJ2-1
v_gene: TRBV7-9
abundance: medium-sized
len: 11
d_gene: NA
CDR3aa: CASQIHNEQFF
CDR3nt: TGTGCCAGCCAGATCCACAATGAGCAGTTCTTC

j_gene: TRBJ2-7
v_gene: TRBV7-9
abundance: NA
len: 12
d_gene: NA
CDR3aa: CASSPQGGEQYF
CDR3nt: TGTGCCAGCAGCCCACAGGGAGGCGAGCAGTACTTC

j_gene: TRBJ1-2
v_gene: TRBV2
abundance: NA
len: 11
d_gene: NA
CDR3aa: CASRTGPLITF
CDR3nt: TGTGCCAGCAGAACGGGACCGCTAATAACCTTC

j_gene: TRBJ1-1
v_gene: TRBV5-4
abundance: few
len: 17
d_gene: NA
CDR3aa: CASRRFLGNTANTEAFF
CDR3nt: TGTGCCAGCAGGCGCTTCCTCGGGAATACCGCGAACACTGAAGCTTTCTTT

j_gene: TRBJ2-5
v_gene: TRBV28
abundance: NA
len: 14
d_gene: TRBD1
CDR3aa: CASRKRQGGETQYF
CDR3nt: TGTGCCAGCAGGAAACGACAGGGGGGAGAGACCCAGTACTTC

j_gene: TRBJ1-5
v_gene: TRBV7-8
abundance: NA
len: 13
d_gene: NA
CDR3aa: CASSRDRSQPQHF
CDR3nt: TGTGCCAGCAGCAGGGATCGTAGTCAGCCCCAGCATTTT

j_gene: TRBJ2-7
v_gene: TRBV19
abundance: few
len: 15
d_gene: TRBD1
CDR3aa: CASSSGTGGVHEQYF
CDR3nt: TGTGCCAGTAGTTCGGGGACAGGGGGAGTCCACGAGCAGTACTTC

j_gene: TRBJ2-1
v_gene: TRBV11-3
abundance: NA
len: 13
d_gene: TRBD2
CDR3aa: CASSRTRFDEQFF
CDR3nt: TGTGCCAGCAGCCGGACTAGGTTTGATGAGCAGTTCTTC

j_gene: TRBJ2-6
v_gene: TRBV5-6
abundance: few
len: 16
d_gene: NA
CDR3aa: CASSSLSSSGANVLTF
CDR3nt: TGTGCCAGCTCCTCACTGTCGAGCTCTGGGGCCAACGTCCTGACTTTC

j_gene: TRBJ2-6
v_gene: TRBV19
abundance: NA
len: 16
d_gene: NA
CDR3aa: CASSIEGGSGANVLTF
CDR3nt: TGTGCCAGTAGTATAGAAGGGGGATCTGGGGCCAACGTCCTGACTTTC

j_gene: TRBJ2-5
v_gene: TRBV28
abundance: NA
len: 15
d_gene: NA
CDR3aa: CASSFGSGVEETQYF
CDR3nt: TGTGCCAGCAGTTTTGGGTCTGGGGTTGAAGAGACCCAGTACTTC

j_gene: TRBJ2-1
v_gene: TRBV9
abundance: NA
len: 15
d_gene: TRBD2
CDR3aa: CASSVVVREEGEQFF
CDR3nt: TGTGCCAGCAGCGTAGTTGTGCGGGAGGAGGGGGAGCAGTTCTTC

j_gene: TRBJ2-1
v_gene: TRBV5-4
abundance: NA
len: 12
d_gene: TRBD1
CDR3aa: CASSLGDSPEFF
CDR3nt: TGTGCCAGCAGCTTGGGGGACAGTCCTGAGTTCTTC

j_gene: TRBJ2-5
v_gene: TRBV29-1
abundance: NA
len: 11
d_gene: NA
CDR3aa: CSVSRQETQYF
CDR3nt: TGCAGCGTTTCCCGCCAAGAGACCCAGTACTTC

j_gene: TRBJ1-5
v_gene: TRBV18
abundance: NA
len: 13
d_gene: NA
CDR3aa: CASSPDSNQPQHF
CDR3nt: TGTGCCAGCTCACCAGATAGCAATCAGCCCCAGCATTTT

j_gene: TRBJ1-5
v_gene: TRBV28
abundance: NA
len: 13
d_gene: NA
CDR3aa: CATRTDSNQPQHF
CDR3nt: TGTGCCACCCGGACAGATAGCAATCAGCCCCAGCATTTT

j_gene: TRBJ2-6
v_gene: TRBV7-9
abundance: NA
len: 14
d_gene: NA
CDR3aa: CASSTGTGANVLTF
CDR3nt: TGTGCCAGCAGTACCGGGACTGGGGCCAACGTCCTGACTTTC

j_gene: TRBJ1-2
v_gene: TRBV11-2
abundance: NA
len: 16
d_gene: NA
CDR3aa: CASSPLSTVGPYGYTF
CDR3nt: TGTGCCAGCAGCCCCCTATCTACCGTGGGGCCCTATGGCTACACCTTC

j_gene: TRBJ2-7
v_gene: TRBV7-2
abundance: NA
len: 15
d_gene: NA
CDR3aa: CASSLSPVSSYEQYF
CDR3nt: TGTGCCAGCAGCTTAAGTCCGGTGAGCTCCTACGAGCAGTACTTC

j_gene: TRBJ2-5
v_gene: TRBV7-2
abundance: NA
len: 16
d_gene: TRBD2
CDR3aa: CASSFTSGSGRETQYF
CDR3nt: TGTGCCAGCAGCTTCACGAGCGGGAGCGGGAGAGAGACCCAGTACTTC